This T cell receptor beta chain was captured in a study of blood T cell repertoires in COVID-19. Study details: COVID-19 samples, acute and convalescent, were from the United States, Italy and Spain. PBMCs, B-cell-depleted T cells, or T cells were the source of the cDNA or gDNA that made up the material.

Trimming removed 3 bases at V and 2 bases at J, with 19 bases between. Germline V lookup: CDR1 LNHDA, CDR2 SQIVND (reference sequence). This CDR3 is 17 amino acids long. In the source study's methods: The assay estimated nucleated cells by amplifying reference gene primers. The method was immunoSEQ multiplex PCR; TCRdb's version includes in-frame clones alone and lacks a portion of them. V, J and clone size were drawn from that table, and D and trimming were deduced from the DNA. The top ten hold 9% to 15% of the sample, which has 100,000 to 150,000 clones, roughly 80% seen once. This receptor was obtained from a woman aged 55-70 years with acute or convalescent COVID-19. Sample: peripheral blood. The chain carries TRBV19 and TRBJ1-2; D is unclear. CDR3 in DNA: TGTGCCAGTAGTATTCTCGCCGCGGGTGGCGCCAACTATGGCTACACCTTC. Residues: CASSILAAGGANYGYTF.